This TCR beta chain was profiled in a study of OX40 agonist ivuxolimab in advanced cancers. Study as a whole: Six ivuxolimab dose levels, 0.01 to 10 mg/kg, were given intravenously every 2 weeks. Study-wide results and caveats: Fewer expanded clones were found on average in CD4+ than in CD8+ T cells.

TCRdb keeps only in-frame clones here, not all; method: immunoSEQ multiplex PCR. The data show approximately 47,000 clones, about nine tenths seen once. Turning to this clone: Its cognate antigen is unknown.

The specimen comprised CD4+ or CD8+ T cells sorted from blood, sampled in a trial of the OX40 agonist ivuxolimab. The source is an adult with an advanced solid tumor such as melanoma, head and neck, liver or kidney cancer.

In DNA, the CDR3 is TGCGCCAGCAGCCAAGATTCGGCGTTCGAGCAGTACTTC. Protein product: CASSQDSAFEQYF. V and J are TRBV4-1 and TRBJ2-7; unclear D gene. The CDR3 loop spans 13 amino acids. The V gene's germline CDR1 is MGHRA and CDR2 YSYEKL. With 0 bases removed from V and 6 bases from J, the gap between germline ends came to 9 bases.